Below are 15 T cell receptor beta chains sequenced from a single sample in a study of response to subunit inactivated influenza vaccine. MiXCR, applied by TCRdb to the RT-PCR reads, yields one record per CDR3 protein. Of some 180,000 distinct CDR3 sequences listed, roughly 8.7% are singletons. The material was non-naive T cells sorted from PBMCs, obtained on the day of vaccination. The receptors originated from a man aged 45-60 years who received an inactivated influenza vaccine.

This clonotype was seen a few times. The V and J genes are TRBV20-1 and TRBJ2-7; 12 bases map to TRBD2. Germline V gene data show CDR1 as DFQATT and CDR2 as SNEGSKA (reference sequence). This CDR3 has 16 residues. V gave up 3 bases and J gave up 3 bases; unmatched junction bases: 9. CDR3 protein: CSASNLRLAGDYEQYF. DNA for the CDR3: TGCAGTGCTAGCAACCTAAGACTAGCGGGAGACTACGAGCAGTACTTC.

At least ten counts were recorded for this clonotype. The rearrangement uses TRBV20-1 and TRBJ2-7, with D perhaps being TRBD1 or TRBD2 (5 bases each). Looked up from germline, CDR1 is DFQATT and CDR2 is SNEGSKA (reference sequence). The germline V and J ends were trimmed by 6 bases and 6 bases, with 15 bases remaining between them. The CDR3 is made up of 12 amino acids. The CDR3 DNA reads as TGCAGTGCCAGACCCGGGGCCGGCGAGCAGTACTTC. It specifies CSARPGAGEQYF.

CDR3 residues: CASSRNTYEQYF. CDR3 DNA sequence: TGTGCCAGCAGTCGAAACACCTACGAGCAGTACTTC. This chain uses TRBV6-2 or TRBV6-3 with TRBJ2-7; D not resolved. The CDR3 has 12 residues. With 5 bases removed from V and 2 bases from J, the gap between germline ends came to 7 bases. Germline CDR1 is MNHEY and CDR2 is SVGEGT.

This clonotype was counted many times. The rearrangement links TRBV2 to TRBJ2-7, with a tentative D call TRBD2 (5 bases). The CDR3 length is 14 residues. The ends were cut back, 1 base at V and 2 bases at J, with 9 bases in the middle. Germline values: CDR1 SNHLY, CDR2 FYNNEI. The CDR3 here is CASSEGGGTYEQYF. The CDR3 DNA sequence: TGTGCCAGCAGTGAAGGAGGAGGTACCTACGAGCAGTACTTC.

This clonotype was observed at least ten times. J is TRBJ2-3 and V is TRBV18; D unresolved. Trimming took off 2 bases at V and 5 bases at J, with 5 bases between the two ends. This CDR3 is built from 12 residues. Germline CDR1 reads KGHSH; CDR2 reads LQKENI. In nucleotides, the CDR3 is TGTGCCAGCTCACCAATCCGAGATACGCAGTATTTT. This translates into CASSPIRDTQYF. Drawing the rest from reference TRBV18 and TRBJ2-3, the complete variable domain is NAGVMQNPRHLVRRRGQEARLRCSPMKGHSHVYWYRQLPEEGLKFMVYLQKENIIDESGMPKERFSAEFPKEGPSILRIQQVVRGDSAAYFCASSPIRDTQYFGPGTRLTVL.

The chain combines TRBV2 with TRBJ2-7; TRBD1 or TRBD2 may be the D gene (5 bases each). Germline V gene sequence: CDR1 SNHLY, CDR2 FYNNEI. Trimming stripped 6 bases from V and 3 bases from J, with 18 bases between. This CDR3 has 15 residues. The CDR3 nucleotides read TGTGCCAGCAGCGTGGGACCCCAGTTATACTACGAGCAGTACTTC. This gives the protein CASSVGPQLYYEQYF.

The CDR3 protein is CASSYDRGRSGELFF. The CDR3 coding sequence is TGTGCCAGCAGTTACGACAGGGGGCGGTCCGGGGAGCTGTTTTTT. The chain employs TRBV6-5 and TRBJ2-2; TRBD1 matches 10 bases. With V trimmed by 2 bases and J by 6 bases, 3 bases remained unmatched. The CDR3 contains 15 residues. The germline gives CDR1 MNHEY, CDR2 SVGAGI.

This clonotype was counted only a few times. The rearrangement links TRBV19 to TRBJ2-7; the match to TRBD1 covers 7 bases. This CDR3 comprises 12 residues. From germline, CDR1 is LNHDA and CDR2 SQIVND (reference sequence). With 6 bases clipped from V and 5 bases from J, the junction kept 4 bases outside the gene matches. CDR3 protein: CASRADRDEQYF. The CDR3 nucleotides are TGTGCCAGTAGGGCAGACAGGGACGAGCAGTACTTC.

This clonotype was seen more than once but under ten times. The gene calls are TRBV7-7 and TRBJ2-1; the D is unclear. Trimming left V 1 base short and J 9 bases short, with 10 bases between. The CDR3 sequence is 13 residues long. Germline-derived CDR1 and CDR2 are SSHAT and FNYEAQ (reference sequence). Written as DNA, the CDR3 is TGTGCCAGCAGCTTAGGACGTTCGAGTGAGCAGTTCTTC. As protein: CASSLGRSSEQFF. The entire variable domain, with the rest obtained from reference TRBV7-7 and TRBJ2-1, is as follows: GAGVSQSPRYKVTKRGQDVTLRCDPISSHATLYWYQQALGQGPEFLTYFNYEAQPDKSGLPSDRFSAERPEGSISTLTIQRTEQRDSAMYRCASSLGRSSEQFFGPGTRLTVL.

The table lists this clonotype with a few counts. The V gene is TRBV7-2, the J gene TRBJ2-1, with a weak D call TRBD2 (5 bases). Trimming left V 1 base short and J 0 bases short, with 10 bases between. There are 16 residues in the CDR3. The germline V gene has CDR1 SGHTA and CDR2 FQGNSA. The CDR3 nucleotides read TGTGCCAGCAGCTTAGGAACGGGGAACTCCTACAATGAGCAGTTCTTC. It specifies CASSLGTGNSYNEQFF.

This clonotype has ten or more counts. The V gene is TRBV12-3 or TRBV12-4, the J gene TRBJ2-7; 7 bases fit TRBD1. CDR3 length: 16 amino acids. J lost 4 bases, V lost 3 bases, and 12 bases had no gene match. CDR3 in amino acids: CASSFDQGVLFYEQYF. The DNA of the CDR3 is TGTGCCAGCAGTTTCGACCAGGGGGTTCTTTTTTACGAGCAGTACTTC.

This clonotype was detected ten times or more. The chain joins TRBV7-2 to TRBJ2-7; D not resolved. CDR1 and CDR2 (germline): SGHTA, FQGNSA. V was clipped by 1 base and J by 3 bases, with 10 bases between them. This CDR3 region has 14 residues. This CDR3 reads CASSLGPRDYEQYF. The CDR3, as DNA: TGTGCCAGCAGCTTAGGGCCCAGAGACTACGAGCAGTACTTC.

This clonotype was found many times. V is TRBV3-1 and J is TRBJ1-1; D is possibly TRBD1 (5 bases). The CDR3 contains 15 residues. The ends were cut back, 3 bases at V and 0 bases at J, with 11 bases in the middle. CDR1 and CDR2 (germline): LGHDT, YNNKEL (reference sequence). The CDR3 nucleotides are TGTGCCAGCAGCCACCCCGGGGGGATGAACACTGAAGCTTTCTTT. It encodes CASSHPGGMNTEAFF.

There are many counts of this clonotype. The genes are TRBV10-3 and TRBJ2-7; tentatively, D is TRBD2 (6 bases). V was shortened by 6 bases and J by 3 bases, with 6 bases between the two germline ends. The CDR3 contains 11 residues. Germline lookup yields CDR1 ENHRY and CDR2 SYGVKD. In DNA form, the CDR3 reads TGTGCCATCAGGGACTACTACGAGCAGTACTTC. This sequence encodes CAIRDYYEQYF.

This chain links TRBV5-1 with TRBJ2-3; D is perhaps TRBD1 (5 bases). V was pared by 2 bases and J by 1 base, with 11 bases between. The length of the CDR3 is 15 residues. Germline-derived CDR1 and CDR2 are SGHRS and YFSETQ. CDR3 protein: CASSFQGLGTDTQYF. The CDR3 DNA reads TGCGCCAGCAGCTTCCAGGGTCTTGGCACAGATACGCAGTATTTT.